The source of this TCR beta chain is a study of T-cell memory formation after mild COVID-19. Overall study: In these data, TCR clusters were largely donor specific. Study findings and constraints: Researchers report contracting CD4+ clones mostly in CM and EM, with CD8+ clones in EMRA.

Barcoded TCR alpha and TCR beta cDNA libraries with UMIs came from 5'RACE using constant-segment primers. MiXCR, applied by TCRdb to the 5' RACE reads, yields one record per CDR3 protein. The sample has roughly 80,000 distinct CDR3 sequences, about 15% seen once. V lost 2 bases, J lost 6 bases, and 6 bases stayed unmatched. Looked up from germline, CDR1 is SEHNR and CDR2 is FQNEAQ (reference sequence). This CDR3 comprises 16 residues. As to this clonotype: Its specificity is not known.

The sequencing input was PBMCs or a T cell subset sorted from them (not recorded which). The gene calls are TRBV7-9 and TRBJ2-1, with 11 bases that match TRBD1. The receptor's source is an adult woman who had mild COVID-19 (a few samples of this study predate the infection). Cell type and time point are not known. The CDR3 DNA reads TGTGCCAGCAGCTTATCCCGGACAGGGGGCCTCAATGAGCAGTTCTTC. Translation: CASSLSRTGGLNEQFF. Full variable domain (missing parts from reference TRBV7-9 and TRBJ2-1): DTGVSQNPRHKITKRGQNVTFRCDPISEHNRLYWYRQTLGQGPEFLTYFQNEAQLEKSRLLSDRFSAERPKGSFSTLEIQRTEQGDSAMYLCASSLSRTGGLNEQFFGPGTRLTVL.